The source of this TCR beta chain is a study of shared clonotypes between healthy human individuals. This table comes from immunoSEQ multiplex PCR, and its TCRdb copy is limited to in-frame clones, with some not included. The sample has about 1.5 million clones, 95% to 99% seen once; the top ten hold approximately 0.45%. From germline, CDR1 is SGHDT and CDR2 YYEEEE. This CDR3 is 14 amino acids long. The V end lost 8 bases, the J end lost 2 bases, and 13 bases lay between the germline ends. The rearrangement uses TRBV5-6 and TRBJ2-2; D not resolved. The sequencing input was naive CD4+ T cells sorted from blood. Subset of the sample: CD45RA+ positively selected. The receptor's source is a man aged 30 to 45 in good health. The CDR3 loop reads CASQRQPNTGELFF. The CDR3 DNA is TGTGCCAGTCAGCGCCAACCCAACACCGGGGAGCTGTTTTTT.